This T cell receptor (beta chain) comes out of a study of blood T cell repertoires in COVID-19. Study-level background: Samples came from the United States, Italy and Spain, spanning acute and convalescent COVID-19. T cells, B-cell-depleted T cells, or PBMCs supplied cDNA or gDNA.

Germline assignment: CDR1 LNHDA and CDR2 SQIVND (reference sequence). The CDR3 contains 14 residues. The V gene end was trimmed by 5 bases and the J gene end by 1 base; junction bases not matched to a gene: 1. Per the original methods: Researchers report that nucleated cell counts were estimated from reference gene primer amplification. Sequenced by immunoSEQ multiplex PCR; TCRdb stores in-frame clones only, minus some. V and J calls plus clone size are reproduced from that table; the DNA served to infer D and trimming. The data contain 90,000 to 130,000 clones, about four fifths of them singletons. The TCR was taken from a woman aged 70 to 79 with acute or convalescent COVID-19. This sequence joins TRBV19 and TRBJ2-2, with 7 positions matching TRBD2. The sequenced sample was peripheral blood. CDR3 loop: CASSWGGNTGELFF. In nucleotides, the CDR3 is TGTGCCAGTAGTTGGGGGGGGAACACCGGGGAGCTGTTTTTT. Variable domain in full (rest from reference TRBV19 and TRBJ2-2): DGGITQSPKYLFRKEGQNVTLSCEQNLNHDAMYWYRQDPGQGLRLIYYSQIVNDFQKGDIAEGYSVSREKKESFPLTVTSAQKNPTAFYLCASSWGGNTGELFFGEGSRLTVL.